This T cell receptor beta chain appears in the sequencing data of a study of T cells in Graves' hyperthyroidism and ophthalmopathy. Study information: Peripheral blood was taken when the disease was first diagnosed, before any treatment began.

The CDR3 runs to 17 residues. Per germline, CDR1 DFQATT and CDR2 SNEGSKA (reference sequence). V gave up 1 base and J gave up 6 bases; unmatched junction bases: 15. Comments on this clonotype: Its antigen is currently unknown.

On the basis of clinical symptoms, serum thyroxine and TRAb, thyroid ultrasound and orbital computed tomography, diagnoses were made. From RNA transcripts, TCR beta CDR3 regions were amplified. Using the HTBI primer set, a first-round RT-PCR was run on the TCR CDR3. TCRdb re-called the multiplex PCR reads through MiXCR, storing one row per CDR3 protein. The sample contains about 530,000 distinct CDR3 sequences, 17% of which appear only once. Regarding the study as a whole: Most expanded thyroid clonotypes above 0.001 also appeared in blood.

This TCR came from a woman in her late teens or twenties with Graves' ophthalmopathy. This chain connects TRBV20-1 to TRBJ2-7; 10 bases match TRBD2. Material: blood. The CDR3 DNA reads TGCAGTGCTAGAGGAGGGGCTAGCGGGAGTTTAAATGGCGAGCAGTACTTC. Translated, it gives CSARGGASGSLNGEQYF.